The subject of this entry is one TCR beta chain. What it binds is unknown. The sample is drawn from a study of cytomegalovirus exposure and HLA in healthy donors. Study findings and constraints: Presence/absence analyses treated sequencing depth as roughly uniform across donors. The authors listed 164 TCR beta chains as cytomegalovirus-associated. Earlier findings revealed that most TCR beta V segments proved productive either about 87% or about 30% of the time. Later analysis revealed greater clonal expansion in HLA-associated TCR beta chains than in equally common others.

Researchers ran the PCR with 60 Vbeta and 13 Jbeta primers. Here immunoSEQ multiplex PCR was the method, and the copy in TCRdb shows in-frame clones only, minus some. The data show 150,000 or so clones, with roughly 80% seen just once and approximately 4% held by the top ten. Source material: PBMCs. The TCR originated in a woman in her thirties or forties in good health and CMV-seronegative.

Here the CDR3 DNA reads TGTGCCAGCAGTTACCGAGGACGGGGCTACGAGCAGTACTTC. Protein product: CASSYRGRGYEQYF. J is TRBJ2-7 and V is TRBV6-5, with a possible D match to TRBD2 (5 bases). Germline V gives CDR1 MNHEY, CDR2 SVGAGI. This CDR3 has 14 residues. V was clipped by 2 bases and J by 3 bases, with 11 bases between them.